These T cell receptor beta chains were read from a single sample in a study of T cells in Graves' hyperthyroidism and ophthalmopathy. MiXCR, run by TCRdb on the multiplex PCR reads, gives a single entry per CDR3 protein. The table includes some 550,000 distinct CDR3 sequences, less than 25% detected once. Sequencing was carried out using blood. Every receptor here comes from a man between 18 and 29 years old with Graves' hyperthyroidism. Both conserved end residues are part of each CDR3. The order of the fields is D gene, V gene, J gene, clone size, CDR3 protein, CDR3 DNA. The D gene is left open where the match is weak. Clone size is stated in some rows and not others, as once, few, many or a class when expanded.

d_call: -; v_call: TRBV6-1; j_call: TRBJ2-5; clone_size: many; cdr3_aa: CASSETGMIETQYF; cdr3_nt: TGTGCCAGCAGTGAAACAGGGATGATAGAGACCCAGTACTTC
d_call: -; v_call: TRBV4-3; j_call: TRBJ2-7; clone_size: few; cdr3_aa: CASSQVGARGAYEQYF; cdr3_nt: TGCGCCAGCAGCCAAGTTGGTGCCAGAGGCGCCTACGAGCAGTACTTC
d_call: -; v_call: TRBV29-1; j_call: TRBJ1-1; clone_size: -; cdr3_aa: CSANKAVNTEAFF; cdr3_nt: TGCAGCGCTAATAAGGCGGTGAACACTGAAGCTTTCTTT
d_call: -; v_call: TRBV11-2; j_call: TRBJ2-7; clone_size: -; cdr3_aa: CASSFDGRATYEQYF; cdr3_nt: TGTGCCAGCAGCTTCGATGGGCGGGCAACCTACGAGCAGTACTTC
d_call: -; v_call: TRBV12-3/TRBV12-4; j_call: TRBJ1-5; clone_size: -; cdr3_aa: CASSLRMGGRDNQPQHF; cdr3_nt: TGTGCCAGCAGTTTAAGGATGGGAGGGAGGGACAATCAGCCCCAGCATTTT
d_call: -; v_call: TRBV12-3/TRBV12-4; j_call: TRBJ2-6; clone_size: -; cdr3_aa: CASSPRISGANVLTF; cdr3_nt: TGTGCCAGCAGTCCGCGCATCTCTGGGGCCAACGTCCTGACTTTC
d_call: -; v_call: TRBV9; j_call: TRBJ2-7; clone_size: many; cdr3_aa: CASSPWTDSYEQYF; cdr3_nt: TGTGCCAGCAGCCCATGGACAGACTCCTACGAGCAGTACTTC
d_call: TRBD2; v_call: TRBV2; j_call: TRBJ2-7; clone_size: many; cdr3_aa: CASRYGAGGGNEQYF; cdr3_nt: TGTGCCAGCCGATATGGAGCGGGGGGCGGCAACGAGCAGTACTTC
d_call: -; v_call: TRBV9; j_call: TRBJ2-5; clone_size: many; cdr3_aa: CASSKDGQETQYF; cdr3_nt: TGTGCCAGCAGCAAAGACGGCCAAGAGACCCAGTACTTC
d_call: -; v_call: TRBV6-1; j_call: TRBJ2-7; clone_size: few; cdr3_aa: CASSEPKSRFRTDEQYF; cdr3_nt: TGTGCCAGCAGTGAACCTAAGAGCAGGTTCCGGACTGACGAGCAGTACTTC
d_call: -; v_call: TRBV2; j_call: TRBJ2-7; clone_size: few; cdr3_aa: CASSEALGYEQYF; cdr3_nt: TGTGCCAGCAGTGAAGCCTTGGGCTACGAGCAGTACTTC
d_call: -; v_call: TRBV6-2/TRBV6-3; j_call: TRBJ1-1; clone_size: many; cdr3_aa: CASSYGGYTEAFF; cdr3_nt: TGTGCCAGCAGTTACGGCGGTTATACTGAAGCTTTCTTT
d_call: -; v_call: TRBV6-1; j_call: TRBJ1-1; clone_size: once; cdr3_aa: CASTEPGRTTEAFF; cdr3_nt: TGTGCCAGCACCGAACCGGGACGCACAACTGAAGCTTTCTTT
d_call: TRBD2; v_call: TRBV5-1; j_call: TRBJ2-7; clone_size: many; cdr3_aa: CASSFSSGGAYEQYF; cdr3_nt: TGCGCCAGCAGCTTTTCAAGCGGGGGGGCCTACGAGCAGTACTTC
d_call: -; v_call: TRBV10-3; j_call: TRBJ2-5; clone_size: many; cdr3_aa: CAIREGVGQETQYF; cdr3_nt: TGTGCCATCAGGGAAGGTGTCGGCCAAGAGACCCAGTACTTC
d_call: TRBD1; v_call: TRBV18; j_call: TRBJ1-1; clone_size: -; cdr3_aa: CASSPRTGKETEAFF; cdr3_nt: TGTGCCAGCTCACCAAGGACAGGGAAAGAGACTGAAGCTTTCTTT
d_call: -; v_call: TRBV18; j_call: TRBJ2-7; clone_size: -; cdr3_aa: CASSQGRNSYEQYF; cdr3_nt: TGTGCCAGCTCACAAGGACGGAACTCCTACGAGCAGTACTTC
d_call: -; v_call: TRBV6-1; j_call: TRBJ1-2; clone_size: -; cdr3_aa: CASSATGTTNYGYTF; cdr3_nt: TGTGCCAGCAGTGCAACCGGGACAACAAACTATGGCTACACCTTC